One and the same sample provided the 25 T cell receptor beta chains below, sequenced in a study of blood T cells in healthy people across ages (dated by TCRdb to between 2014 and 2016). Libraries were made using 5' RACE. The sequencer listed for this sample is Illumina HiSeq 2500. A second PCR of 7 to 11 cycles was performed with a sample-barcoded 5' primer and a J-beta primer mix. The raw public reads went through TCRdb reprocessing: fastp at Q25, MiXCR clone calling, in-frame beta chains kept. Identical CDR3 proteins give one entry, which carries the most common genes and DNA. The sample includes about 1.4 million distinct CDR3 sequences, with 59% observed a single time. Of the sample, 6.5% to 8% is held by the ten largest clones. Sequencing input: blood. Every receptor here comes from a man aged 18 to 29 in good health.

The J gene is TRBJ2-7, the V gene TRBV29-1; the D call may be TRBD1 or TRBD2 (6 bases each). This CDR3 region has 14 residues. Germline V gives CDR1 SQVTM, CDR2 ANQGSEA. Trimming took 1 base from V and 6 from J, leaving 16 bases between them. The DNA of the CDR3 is TGCAGCGTTGAAGTGGGGTACTGGGGGGCCGAGCAGTACTTC. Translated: CSVEVGYWGAEQYF.

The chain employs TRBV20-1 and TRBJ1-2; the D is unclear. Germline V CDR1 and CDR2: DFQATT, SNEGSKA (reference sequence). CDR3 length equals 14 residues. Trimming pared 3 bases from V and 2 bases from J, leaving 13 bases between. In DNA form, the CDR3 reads TGCAGTGCTAGTTTTTCGTCAGTAAACTATGGCTACACCTTC. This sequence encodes CSASFSSVNYGYTF.

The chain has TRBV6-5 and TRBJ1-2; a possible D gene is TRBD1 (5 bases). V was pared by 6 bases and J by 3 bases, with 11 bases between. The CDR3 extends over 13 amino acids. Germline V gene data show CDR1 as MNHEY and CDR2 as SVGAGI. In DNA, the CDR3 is TGTGCCAGCAGGGGAGAGGGGCACTATGGCTACACCTTC. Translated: CASRGEGHYGYTF.

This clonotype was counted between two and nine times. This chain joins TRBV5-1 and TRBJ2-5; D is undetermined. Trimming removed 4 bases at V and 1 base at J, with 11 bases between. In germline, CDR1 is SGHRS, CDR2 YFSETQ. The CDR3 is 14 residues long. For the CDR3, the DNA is TGCGCCAGCAGCCGTCAGCTACTCCAAGAGACCCAGTACTTC. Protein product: CASSRQLLQETQYF.

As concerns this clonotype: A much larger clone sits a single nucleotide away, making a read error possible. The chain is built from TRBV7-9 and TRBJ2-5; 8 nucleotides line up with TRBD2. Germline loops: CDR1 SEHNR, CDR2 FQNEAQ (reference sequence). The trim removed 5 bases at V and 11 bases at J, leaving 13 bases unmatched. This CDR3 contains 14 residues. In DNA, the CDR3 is TGTGCCAGCAGCAGACCGCAGCGGGGGAATGAGCAGTACTTC. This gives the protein CASSRPQRGNEQYF.

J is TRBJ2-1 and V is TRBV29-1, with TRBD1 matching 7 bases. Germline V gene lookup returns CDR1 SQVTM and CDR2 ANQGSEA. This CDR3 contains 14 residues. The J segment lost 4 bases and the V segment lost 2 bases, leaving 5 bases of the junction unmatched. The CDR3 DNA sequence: TGCAGCGTTGAACAGGGGGACACATACAATGAGCAGTTCTTC. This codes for CSVEQGDTYNEQFF.

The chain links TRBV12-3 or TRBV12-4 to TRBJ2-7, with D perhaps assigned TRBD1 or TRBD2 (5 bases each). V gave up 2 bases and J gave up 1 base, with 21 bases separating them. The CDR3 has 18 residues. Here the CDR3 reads CASSLLRGREPGSYEQYF. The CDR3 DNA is TGTGCCAGCAGTTTACTTCGGGGCCGGGAACCGGGGTCCTACGAGCAGTACTTC.

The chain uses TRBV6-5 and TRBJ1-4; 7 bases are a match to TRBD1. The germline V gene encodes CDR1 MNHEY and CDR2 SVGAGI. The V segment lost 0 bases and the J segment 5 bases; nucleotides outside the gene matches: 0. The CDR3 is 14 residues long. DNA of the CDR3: TGTGCCAGCAGTTACTCGACAGGGAATGAAAAACTGTTTTTT. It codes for CASSYSTGNEKLFF.

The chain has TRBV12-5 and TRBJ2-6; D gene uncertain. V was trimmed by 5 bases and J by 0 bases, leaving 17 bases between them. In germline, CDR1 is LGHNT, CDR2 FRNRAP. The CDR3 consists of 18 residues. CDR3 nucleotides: TGTGCTAGTGGTCCCGAAGCCGGGCCCTACTCTGGGGCCAACGTCCTGACTTTC. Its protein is CASGPEAGPYSGANVLTF.

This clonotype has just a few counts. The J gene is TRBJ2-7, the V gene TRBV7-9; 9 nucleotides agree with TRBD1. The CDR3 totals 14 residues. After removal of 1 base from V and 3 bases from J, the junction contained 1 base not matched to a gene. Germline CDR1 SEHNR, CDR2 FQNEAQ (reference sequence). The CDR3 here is CASSLVDRGYEQYF. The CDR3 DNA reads TGTGCCAGCAGCTTAGTGGACAGGGGCTACGAGCAGTACTTC.

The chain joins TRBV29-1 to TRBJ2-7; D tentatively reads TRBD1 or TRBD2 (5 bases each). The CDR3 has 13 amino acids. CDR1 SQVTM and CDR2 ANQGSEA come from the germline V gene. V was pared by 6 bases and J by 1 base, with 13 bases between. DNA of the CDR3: TGCAGCGTGAGGGGCCCTTTTTCCTACGAGCAGTACTTC. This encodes CSVRGPFSYEQYF.

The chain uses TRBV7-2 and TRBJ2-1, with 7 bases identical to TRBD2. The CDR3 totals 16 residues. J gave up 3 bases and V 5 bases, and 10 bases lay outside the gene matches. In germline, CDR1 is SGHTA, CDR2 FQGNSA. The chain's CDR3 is CASSASLPGGYNEQFF. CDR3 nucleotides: TGTGCCAGCAGCGCCTCGTTACCGGGGGGCTACAATGAGCAGTTCTTC. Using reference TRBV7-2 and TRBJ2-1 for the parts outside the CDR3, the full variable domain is GAGVSQSPSNKVTEKGKDVELRCDPISGHTALYWYRQSLGQGLEFLIYFQGNSAPDKSGLPSDRFSAERTGGSVSTLTIQRTQQEDSAVYLCASSASLPGGYNEQFFGPGTRLTVL.

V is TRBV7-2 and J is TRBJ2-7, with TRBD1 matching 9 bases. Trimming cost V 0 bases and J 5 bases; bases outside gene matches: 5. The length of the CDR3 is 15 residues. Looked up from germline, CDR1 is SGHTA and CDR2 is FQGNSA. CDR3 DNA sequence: TGTGCCAGCAGCTTAGCCGGGGACAGGGCGGACGAGCAGTACTTC. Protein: CASSLAGDRADEQYF.

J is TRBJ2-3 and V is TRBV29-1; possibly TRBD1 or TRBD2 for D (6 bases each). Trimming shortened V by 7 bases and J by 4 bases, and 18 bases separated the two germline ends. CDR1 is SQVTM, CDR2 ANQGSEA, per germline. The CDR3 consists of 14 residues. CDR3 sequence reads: CSADRGGLADTQYF. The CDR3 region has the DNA TGCAGCGCTGATCGTGGGGGGCTGGCAGATACGCAGTATTTT.

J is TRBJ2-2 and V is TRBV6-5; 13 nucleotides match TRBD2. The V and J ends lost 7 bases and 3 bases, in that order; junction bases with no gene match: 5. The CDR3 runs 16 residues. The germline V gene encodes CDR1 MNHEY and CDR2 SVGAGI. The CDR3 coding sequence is TGTGCCAGCATGGGACTAGCGGGACGTCACACCGGGGAGCTGTTTTTT. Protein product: CASMGLAGRHTGELFF.

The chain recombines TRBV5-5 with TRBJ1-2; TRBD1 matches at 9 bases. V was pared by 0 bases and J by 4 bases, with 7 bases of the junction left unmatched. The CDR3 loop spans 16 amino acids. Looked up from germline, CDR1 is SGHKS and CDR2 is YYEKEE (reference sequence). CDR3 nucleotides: TGTGCCAGCAGCTTGGGGACAGGGGAAGATATCTATGGCTACACCTTC. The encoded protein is CASSLGTGEDIYGYTF.

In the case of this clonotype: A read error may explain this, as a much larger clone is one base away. CDR3 nucleotides: TGTGCCAGCAGGTACTCGAGCTCCTACGAGCAGTACTTC. Encoded protein: CASRYSSSYEQYF. This chain connects TRBV6-2 or TRBV6-3 to TRBJ2-7; D gene uncertain. CDR1 and CDR2 (germline): MNHEY, SVGEGT. The CDR3 extends over 13 amino acids.

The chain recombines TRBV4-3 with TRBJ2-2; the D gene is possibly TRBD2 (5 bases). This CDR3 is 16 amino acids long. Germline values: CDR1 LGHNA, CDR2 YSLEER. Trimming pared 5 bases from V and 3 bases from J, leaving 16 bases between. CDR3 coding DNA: TGCGCCAGCAGCGGACTTGATGCCGGGGACACCGGGGAGCTGTTTTTT. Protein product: CASSGLDAGDTGELFF.

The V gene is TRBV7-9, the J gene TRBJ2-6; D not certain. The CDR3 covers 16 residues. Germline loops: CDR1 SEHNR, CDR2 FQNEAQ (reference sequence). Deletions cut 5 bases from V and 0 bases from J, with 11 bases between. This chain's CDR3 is CASSPGFGSGANVLTF. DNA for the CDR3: TGTGCCAGCAGCCCCGGTTTTGGCTCTGGGGCCAACGTCCTGACTTTC. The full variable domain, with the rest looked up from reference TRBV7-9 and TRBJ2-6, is DTGVSQNPRHKITKRGQNVTFRCDPISEHNRLYWYRQTLGQGPEFLTYFQNEAQLEKSRLLSDRFSAERPKGSFSTLEIQRTEQGDSAMYLCASSPGFGSGANVLTFGAGSRLTVL.

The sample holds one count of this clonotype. This CDR3 is CASSESGSWYEQYF. CDR3 bases: TGTGCCAGCAGTGAAAGTGGGAGTTGGTACGAGCAGTACTTC. The chain couples TRBV6-1 to TRBJ2-7, with a possible D match to TRBD2 (5 bases). Trimming removed 2 bases at V and 4 bases at J, with 12 bases between. The CDR3 runs 14 residues. From germline, CDR1 is MNHNS and CDR2 SASEGT.

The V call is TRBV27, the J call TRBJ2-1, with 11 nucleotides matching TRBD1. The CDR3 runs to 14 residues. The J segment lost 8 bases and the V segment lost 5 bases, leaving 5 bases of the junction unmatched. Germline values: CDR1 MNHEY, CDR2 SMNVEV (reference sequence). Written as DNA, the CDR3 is TGTGCCAGCAGTCAGCGGACAGGGGGCCATGAGCAGTTCTTC. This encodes CASSQRTGGHEQFF.

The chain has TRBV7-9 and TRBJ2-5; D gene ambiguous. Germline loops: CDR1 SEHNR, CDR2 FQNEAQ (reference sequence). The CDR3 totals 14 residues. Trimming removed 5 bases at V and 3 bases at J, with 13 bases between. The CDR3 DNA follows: TGTGCCAGCAGCCTCCGTACGGACGAAGAGACCCAGTACTTC. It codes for CASSLRTDEETQYF.

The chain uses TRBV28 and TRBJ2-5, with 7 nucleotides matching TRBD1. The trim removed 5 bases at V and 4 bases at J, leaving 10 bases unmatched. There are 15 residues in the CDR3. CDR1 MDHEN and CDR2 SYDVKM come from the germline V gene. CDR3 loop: CASSQKQGWGETQYF. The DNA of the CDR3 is TGTGCCAGCAGTCAAAAACAGGGGTGGGGAGAGACCCAGTACTTC.

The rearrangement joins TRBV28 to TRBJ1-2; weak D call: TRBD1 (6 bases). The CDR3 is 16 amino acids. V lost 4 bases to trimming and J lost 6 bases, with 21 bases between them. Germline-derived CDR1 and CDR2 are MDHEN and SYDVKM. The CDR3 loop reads CASSSRTPPGVDGYTF. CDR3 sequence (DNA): TGTGCCAGCAGTTCCCGGACGCCACCAGGGGTTGATGGCTACACCTTC.

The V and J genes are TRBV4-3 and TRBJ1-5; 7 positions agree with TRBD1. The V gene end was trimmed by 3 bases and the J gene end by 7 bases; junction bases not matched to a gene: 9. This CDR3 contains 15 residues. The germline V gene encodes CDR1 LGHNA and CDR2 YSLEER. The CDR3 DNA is TGCGCCAGCAGCCAGGGGTACAGGGGTGGGCAGCCCCAGCATTTT. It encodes CASSQGYRGGQPQHF.